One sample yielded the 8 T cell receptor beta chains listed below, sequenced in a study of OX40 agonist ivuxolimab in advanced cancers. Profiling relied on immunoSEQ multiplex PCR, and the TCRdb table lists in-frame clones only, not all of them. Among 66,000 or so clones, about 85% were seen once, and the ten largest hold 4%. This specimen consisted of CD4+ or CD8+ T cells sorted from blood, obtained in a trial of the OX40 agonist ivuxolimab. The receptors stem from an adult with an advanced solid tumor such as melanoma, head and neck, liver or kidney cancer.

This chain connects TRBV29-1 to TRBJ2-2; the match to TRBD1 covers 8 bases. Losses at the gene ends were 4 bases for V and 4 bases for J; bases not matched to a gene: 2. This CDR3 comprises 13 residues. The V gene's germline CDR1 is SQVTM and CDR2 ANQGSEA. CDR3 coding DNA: TGCAGCGTTGGACAGGGGACCACCGGGGAGCTGTTTTTT. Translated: CSVGQGTTGELFF.

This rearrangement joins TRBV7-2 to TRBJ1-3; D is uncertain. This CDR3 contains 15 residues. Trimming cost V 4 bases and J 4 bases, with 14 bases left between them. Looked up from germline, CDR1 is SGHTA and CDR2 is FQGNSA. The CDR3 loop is CASSSSGGSGNTIYF. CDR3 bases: TGTGCCAGCAGCTCGTCGGGAGGTTCCGGAAACACCATATATTTT.

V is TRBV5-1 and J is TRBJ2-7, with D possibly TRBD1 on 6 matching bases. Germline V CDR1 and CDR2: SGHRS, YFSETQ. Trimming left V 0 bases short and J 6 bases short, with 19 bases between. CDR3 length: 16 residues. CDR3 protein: CASSLGAGVPPFEQYF. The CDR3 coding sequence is TGCGCCAGCAGCTTGGGGGCAGGGGTCCCTCCTTTCGAGCAGTACTTC.

This CDR3 is CASSLKHSNTEAFF. The CDR3 DNA follows: TGTGCCAGCAGCTTAAAACACTCGAACACTGAAGCTTTCTTT. The V call is TRBV7-3, the J call TRBJ1-1; no firm D call. With 1 base removed from V and 1 base from J, the gap between germline ends came to 7 bases. This CDR3 contains 14 residues. In germline, CDR1 is SGHTA, CDR2 FQGTGA.

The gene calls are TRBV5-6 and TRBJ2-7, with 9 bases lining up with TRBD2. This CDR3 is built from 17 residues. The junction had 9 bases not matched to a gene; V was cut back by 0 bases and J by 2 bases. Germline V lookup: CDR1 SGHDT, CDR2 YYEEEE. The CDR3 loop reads CASSLEIAGANTYEQYF. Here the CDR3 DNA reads TGTGCCAGCAGCTTGGAAATAGCGGGGGCGAATACCTACGAGCAGTACTTC.

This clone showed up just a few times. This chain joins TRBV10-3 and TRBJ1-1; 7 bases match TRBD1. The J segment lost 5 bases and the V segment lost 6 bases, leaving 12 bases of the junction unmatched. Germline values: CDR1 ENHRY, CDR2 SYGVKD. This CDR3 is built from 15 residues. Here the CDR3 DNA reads TGTGCCATCAGGCCTAAGACAGGGACGAGGACTGAAGCTTTCTTT. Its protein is CAIRPKTGTRTEAFF.

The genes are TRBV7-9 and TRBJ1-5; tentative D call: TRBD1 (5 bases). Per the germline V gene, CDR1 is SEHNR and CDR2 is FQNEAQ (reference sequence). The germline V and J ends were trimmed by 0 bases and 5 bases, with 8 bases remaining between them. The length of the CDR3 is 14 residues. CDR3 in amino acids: CASSLAGLYQPQHF. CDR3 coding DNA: TGTGCCAGCAGCTTAGCGGGACTCTATCAGCCCCAGCATTTT.

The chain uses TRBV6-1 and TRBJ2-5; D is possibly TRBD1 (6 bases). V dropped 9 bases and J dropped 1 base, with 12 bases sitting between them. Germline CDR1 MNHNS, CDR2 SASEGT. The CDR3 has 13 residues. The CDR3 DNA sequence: TGTGCCAGTACAGGGACCCTCCAAGAGACCCAGTACTTC. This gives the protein CASTGTLQETQYF.